The 14 T cell receptor beta chains listed next were all sequenced from one sample in a study of blood T cells in healthy people across ages. Primed by a sample-barcoded 5' primer and a J-beta primer mix, a second PCR proceeded for about 6 to 11 cycles. TCRdb redid the calling of the 5' RACE reads with MiXCR, one entry per CDR3 protein. The sample carries about 670,000 distinct CDR3 sequences, around 52% recorded once. The sample consisted of blood. The receptors stem from a woman aged 80 or over in good health.

For the CDR3, the DNA is TGTGCCACCAGGGGACCCAACGAGGTCTACGAGCAGTACTTC. Its protein is CATRGPNEVYEQYF. V usage is TRBV27 and J usage is TRBJ2-7, with D maybe TRBD1 (6 bases). Between the trimmed V and J ends, which lost 10 bases and 3 bases, there was a span of 19 bases. This CDR3 has 14 residues. The germline CDR1 and CDR2 sequences are MNHEY and SMNVEV (reference sequence).

The CDR3, as DNA: TGCAGTGCTAGGGAGACAGGGGGCACCGGGGAGCTGTTTTTT. Residues: CSARETGGTGELFF. This sequence joins TRBV20-1 and TRBJ2-2; the match to TRBD1 covers 9 bases. Germline values: CDR1 DFQATT, CDR2 SNEGSKA (reference sequence). The CDR3 covers 14 residues. After removal of 3 bases from V and 4 bases from J, the junction contained 3 bases not matched to a gene.

At least ten counts were recorded for this clonotype. The chain employs TRBV6-5 and TRBJ1-1; the D is unclear. Trimming took off 0 bases at V and 1 base at J, with 3 bases between the two ends. There are 13 residues in the CDR3. Germline CDR1 reads MNHEY; CDR2 reads SVGAGI. The CDR3 here is CASSYSANTEAFF. As DNA, the CDR3 is TGTGCCAGCAGTTACTCAGCGAACACTGAAGCTTTCTTT.

The gene calls are TRBV9 and TRBJ2-7; 7 bases match TRBD1. The germline V gene encodes CDR1 SGDLS and CDR2 YYNGEE. The CDR3 runs to 15 residues. V dropped 0 bases and J dropped 4; count of bases not matched to a gene: 7. CDR3 sequence reads: CASSVAPDRRYEQYF. CDR3 DNA: TGTGCCAGCAGCGTAGCCCCGGACAGGAGGTACGAGCAGTACTTC. Together with reference TRBV9 and TRBJ2-7, the CDR3 gives the full variable domain: DSGVTQTPKHLITATGQRVTLRCSPRSGDLSVYWYQQSLDQGLQFLIQYYNGEERAKGNILERFSAQQFPDLHSELNLSSLELGDSALYFCASSVAPDRRYEQYFGPGTRLTVT.

The J gene is TRBJ2-7, the V gene TRBV6-1, with a tentative D call TRBD2 (5 bases). Gene TRBJ2-5 matches the end of the DNA better, so the J call may be wrong. Germline V gives CDR1 MNHNS, CDR2 SASEGT. The CDR3 spans 14 residues. CDR3 sequence reads: CASSELRASETQYF. CDR3 sequence (DNA): TGTGCCAGCAGTGAATTGAGGGCTTCGGAGACCCAGTACTTC.

A few counts support this clonotype. The rearrangement joins TRBV29-1 to TRBJ1-1; 9 bases align to TRBD1. Germline V gene sequence: CDR1 SQVTM, CDR2 ANQGSEA. This CDR3 comprises 15 residues. With V trimmed by 4 bases and J by 5 bases, 11 bases remained unmatched. CDR3 in amino acids: CSVAGIQGARTEAFF. The DNA of the CDR3 is TGCAGCGTTGCGGGCATACAGGGGGCGCGGACTGAAGCTTTCTTT.

The V gene is TRBV7-9, the J gene TRBJ1-2, with D uncertain. The CDR3 consists of 12 residues. With 0 bases removed from V and 7 bases from J, the gap between germline ends came to 6 bases. Germline values: CDR1 SEHNR, CDR2 FQNEAQ (reference sequence). The CDR3 DNA follows: TGTGCCAGCAGCTTAGCTAAGGGTGGCTACACCTTC. Encoded protein: CASSLAKGGYTF.

The V gene is TRBV6-5, the J gene TRBJ2-7; D is unresolved. Germline-derived CDR1 and CDR2 are MNHEY and SVGAGI. This CDR3 is built from 15 residues. V was trimmed by 0 bases and J by 2 bases, leaving 11 bases between them. The CDR3 loop reads CASSYSSRHPYEQYF. The DNA for the CDR3 is TGTGCCAGCAGTTACTCGAGTCGACACCCCTACGAGCAGTACTTC.

Notes on this clonotype: This may be a read error: a much more frequent sequence differs by one nucleotide. The V and J genes are TRBV4-1 and TRBJ2-1, with D possibly being TRBD1 or TRBD2 (5 bases each). Germline V CDR1 and CDR2: MGHRA, YSYEKL. The CDR3 runs to 18 residues. V was clipped by 4 bases and J by 2 bases, with 21 bases between them. CDR3 amino acids: CASSRPKPGTSTYNEQFF. The CDR3 region has the DNA TGCGCCAGCAGCCGACCAAAACCAGGGACCAGCACCTACAATGAGCAGTTCTTC.

Ten or more counts support this clonotype. The chain is built from TRBV5-6 and TRBJ2-3; 8 bases line up with TRBD1. The junction had 12 bases not matched to a gene; V was cut back by 2 bases and J by 1 base. Germline V gives CDR1 SGHDT, CDR2 YYEEEE. This CDR3 spans 18 amino acids. The CDR3 region has the DNA TGTGCCAGCAGCTTAGGGGACAGGCGCTTGCACCGCACAGATACGCAGTATTTT. Encoded protein: CASSLGDRRLHRTDTQYF.

In this sample, this clonotype turned up a few times. The CDR3 DNA sequence: TGTGCCAGCAGCACTCCCGGGACAGCCAACTATGGCTACACCTTC. Translation gives CASSTPGTANYGYTF. This chain uses TRBV3-1 with TRBJ1-2; 7 nucleotides agree with TRBD1. J was trimmed by 2 bases and V by 5 bases; bases with no gene match: 8. This CDR3 contains 15 residues. Germline lookup yields CDR1 LGHDT and CDR2 YNNKEL (reference sequence).

The chain recombines TRBV3-1 with TRBJ2-1; 8 nucleotides line up with TRBD1. CDR3 length equals 17 residues. In germline, CDR1 is LGHDT, CDR2 YNNKEL (reference sequence). The J segment lost 9 bases and the V segment lost 4 bases, leaving 17 bases of the junction unmatched. The CDR3 region has the DNA TGTGCCAGCAGCCCTTGGGACAGGACCCTTATGTTAGCTGAGCAGTTCTTC. It encodes CASSPWDRTLMLAEQFF.

This clonotype has only one observation. The chain employs TRBV27 and TRBJ2-1, with 14 bases fitting TRBD2. The J segment lost 9 bases and the V segment lost 5 bases, leaving 12 bases of the junction unmatched. Germline CDR1 is MNHEY and CDR2 is SMNVEV (reference sequence). The CDR3 is 17 residues long. The CDR3, as DNA: TGTGCCAGCAGTCCCCCCCGACTAGCGGGAGGGTTTAGTGAGCAGTTCTTC. Translation: CASSPPRLAGGFSEQFF.

This clonotype came up many times. The chain recombines TRBV18 with TRBJ2-3; D is unresolved. The V and J ends lost 2 bases and 4 bases respectively, with 4 bases between them. This CDR3 region has 12 residues. Per the germline V gene, CDR1 is KGHSH and CDR2 is LQKENI. The CDR3 DNA sequence: TGTGCCAGCTCACCAGGACCAGATACGCAGTATTTT. Translated: CASSPGPDTQYF.